This T cell receptor (beta chain) was sequenced during a study of human T cells and chemical hapten exposure. About the study: While the roughly 25-week study was under way, patients received diphenylcyclopropenone on the scalp every week. The study, taken as a whole, reports: Donors, who had alopecia, may show an immune response that differs from healthy people's. Expanded TCRs were compared with controls, and the expanded TCRs formed significantly more large CDR3 similarity clusters.

Germline V lookup: CDR1 SEHNR, CDR2 FQNEAQ (reference sequence). The V end was cut by 5 bases, the J end by 4 bases, with 12 bases between. The CDR3 consists of 13 residues. Time point noted: patch test 2, 6 weeks after DPC sensitization. Treatment in this sample: therapeutic diphenylcyclopropenone sensitization with weekly scalp DPC. Someone pulled total RNA out of unfractionated whole blood. This clonotype was seen at least ten times. Antigen: not known. TCRdb fed the RACE reads into MiXCR, producing one record per CDR3 protein. The data contain tens of thousands of distinct CDR3 sequences, roughly a tenth of them seen just once; the ten biggest clones take up 13% to 15%.

V usage is TRBV7-9 and J usage is TRBJ2-7; tentatively, D is TRBD1 (7 bases). The input for sequencing was whole blood, taken in connection with sensitization to the hapten diphenylcyclopropenone (DPC). The receptor comes from a woman between 25 and 40 years old with alopecia areata. Some clones in this sample may be carry-over from other donors' samples. The chain's CDR3 is CASSPPGGYEQYF. CDR3 DNA: TGTGCCAGCAGCCCCCCAGGGGGGTACGAGCAGTACTTC.